The 8 T cell receptor beta chains listed next were all sequenced from one sample in a study of radiation and T cells in renal cell carcinoma. Sample time point: blood 4 weeks post-SBRT, at nephrectomy. The treatment here: 15 Gy SBRT to primary tumor, nephrectomy 4 weeks later. Generated by immunoSEQ multiplex PCR, the TCRdb table keeps only in-frame clones and is missing some. Here the sample spans 130,000 to 150,000 clones, approximately 86% being singletons. Sequencing was performed on blood, taken from a patient whose treatment included radiotherapy and nephrectomy. The receptors here all came from a woman aged 45 to 65 with renal cell carcinoma.

The chain couples TRBV7-2 to TRBJ1-2; 10 positions match TRBD1. With 3 bases clipped from V and 8 bases from J, the junction kept 9 bases outside the gene matches. The CDR3 has 15 amino acids. Per the germline V gene, CDR1 is SGHTA and CDR2 is FQGNSA. This CDR3 is CASSFGTGETQGYTF. DNA of the CDR3: TGTGCCAGCAGCTTCGGGACAGGGGAAACTCAAGGCTACACCTTC.

This chain joins TRBV7-9 and TRBJ2-5; tentative D call: TRBD1 (5 bases). The length of the CDR3 is 13 residues. Germline V lookup: CDR1 SEHNR, CDR2 FQNEAQ (reference sequence). Trimming took off 4 bases at V and 4 bases at J, with 10 bases between the two ends. CDR3 bases: TGTGCCAGCAGCTCGAGACAGCCAGAGACCCAGTACTTC. Protein product: CASSSRQPETQYF.

CDR3 amino acids: CASSPVAVRGAFF. CDR3 in DNA: TGTGCCAGCAGCCCCGTGGCAGTGAGAGGAGCTTTCTTT. This chain connects TRBV28 to TRBJ1-1; D not certain. Per the germline V gene, CDR1 is MDHEN and CDR2 is SYDVKM. The CDR3 runs to 13 residues. Trimming shortened V by 6 bases and J by 10 bases, and 18 bases separated the two germline ends.

This chain links TRBV9 with TRBJ1-2, with TRBD1 matching over 7 bases. The J segment lost 5 bases and the V segment lost 0 bases, leaving 4 bases of the junction unmatched. The germline V gene encodes CDR1 SGDLS and CDR2 YYNGEE. This CDR3 spans 14 amino acids. DNA of the CDR3: TGTGCCAGCAGCGTAGACGCAGGGGGATATGGCTACACCTTC. This translates into CASSVDAGGYGYTF. Drawing the rest from reference TRBV9 and TRBJ1-2, the complete variable domain is DSGVTQTPKHLITATGQRVTLRCSPRSGDLSVYWYQQSLDQGLQFLIQYYNGEERAKGNILERFSAQQFPDLHSELNLSSLELGDSALYFCASSVDAGGYGYTFGSGTRLTVV.

This chain uses TRBV6-6 with TRBJ1-2; D is ambiguous. V lost 2 bases to trimming and J lost 11 bases, with 15 bases between them. The CDR3 length is 13 residues. Germline V lookup: CDR1 MNHNY, CDR2 SVGAGI (reference sequence). CDR3 nucleotide sequence: TGTGCCAGCAGTTACCCCCTATGGATGGCTTACACCTTC. This sequence encodes CASSYPLWMAYTF.

The rearrangement uses TRBV4-1 and TRBJ1-5; TRBD1 might be the D (5 bases). CDR3 size: 16 residues. Trimming left V 4 bases short and J 9 bases short, with 22 bases between. The germline V gene has CDR1 MGHRA and CDR2 YSYEKL. CDR3 sequence (DNA): TGCGCCAGCAGCCCGAACTCCGACCCGGGACTTGGGCCCCAGCATTTT. Protein sequence: CASSPNSDPGLGPQHF.

This sequence joins TRBV11-2 and TRBJ2-7; D call uncertain. The CDR3 runs to 14 residues. CDR1 and CDR2 from the germline V gene are SGHAT and FQNNGV. V shed 2 bases and J shed 1 base, with 9 bases lying between them. The CDR3 is CASSLLGGSYEQYF. In DNA form, the CDR3 reads TGTGCCAGCAGCTTATTAGGCGGATCCTACGAGCAGTACTTC.

This clone was observed once. One end of the junction fails to match germline, which may point to a read error. Different DNA sequences within this sample yield the same CDR3. The chain joins TRBV5-6 to TRBJ2-7, with 7 nucleotides matching TRBD2. The CDR3 is 16 amino acids. Germline assignment: CDR1 SGHDT and CDR2 YYEEEE. The CDR3 is CASMKGWTGGGYEQYF. CDR3 nucleotides: TGTGCTAGCATGAAAGGATGGACGGGAGGAGGCTACGAGCAGTACTTC.